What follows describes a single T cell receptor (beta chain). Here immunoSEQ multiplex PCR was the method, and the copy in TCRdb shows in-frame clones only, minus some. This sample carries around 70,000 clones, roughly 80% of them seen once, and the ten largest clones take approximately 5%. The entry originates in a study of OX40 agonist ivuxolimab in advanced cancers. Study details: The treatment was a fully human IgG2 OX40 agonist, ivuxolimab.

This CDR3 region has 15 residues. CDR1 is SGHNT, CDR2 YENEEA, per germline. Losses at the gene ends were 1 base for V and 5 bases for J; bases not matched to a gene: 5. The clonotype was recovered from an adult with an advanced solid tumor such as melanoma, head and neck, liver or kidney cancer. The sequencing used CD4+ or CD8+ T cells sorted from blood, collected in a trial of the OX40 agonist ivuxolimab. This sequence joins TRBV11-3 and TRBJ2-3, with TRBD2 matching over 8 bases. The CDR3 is CASSLVPGGEDTQYF. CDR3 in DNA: TGTGCCAGCAGCTTAGTTCCGGGGGGGGAAGATACGCAGTATTTT.